Here is one T cell receptor beta chain with its context. This sample stems from a study of blood T cell repertoires in COVID-19. Study-level information: The study counted Cohort 3 donors as recovered given two negative PCRs, clearance, or symptom resolution. Acute-phase and convalescent COVID-19 samples originated in the United States, Italy and Spain. PBMCs, B-cell-depleted T cells, or T cells were the source of the cDNA or gDNA that made up the material.

Sequencing used immunoSEQ multiplex PCR; TCRdb keeps in-frame clones, though not all of them. The data contain over 130,000 clones, nearly 85% of them seen just once; the ten biggest clones take up roughly 3.9%. V lost 2 bases, J lost 1 base, and 6 bases lay in between. Germline CDR1 and CDR2: SGHNT and YYREEE (reference sequence). The CDR3 has 14 amino acids. The receptor was derived from a man aged 45-65 years in a cohort exposed to, infected with or recovered from COVID-19 (not recorded which). V gene TRBV5-4 combines with J gene TRBJ2-2; possible D gene TRBD1, 5 bases. Material for sequencing was PBMCs or T cells enriched from blood (not recorded which). For the CDR3, the DNA is TGTGCCAGCAGCTTAAGGGGGAACACCGGGGAGCTGTTTTTT. The encoded protein is CASSLRGNTGELFF.